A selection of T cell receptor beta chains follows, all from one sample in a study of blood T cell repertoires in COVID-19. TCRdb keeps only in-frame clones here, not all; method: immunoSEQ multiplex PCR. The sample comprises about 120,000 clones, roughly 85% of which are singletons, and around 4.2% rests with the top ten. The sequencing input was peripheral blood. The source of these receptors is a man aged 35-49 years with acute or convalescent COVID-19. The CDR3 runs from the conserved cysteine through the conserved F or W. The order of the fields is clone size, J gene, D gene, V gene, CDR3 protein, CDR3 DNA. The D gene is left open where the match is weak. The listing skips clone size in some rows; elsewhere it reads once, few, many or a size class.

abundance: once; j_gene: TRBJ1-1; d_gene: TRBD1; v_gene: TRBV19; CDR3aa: CATYTGGDTEAFF; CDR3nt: TGTGCCACGTATACAGGGGGGGACACTGAAGCTTTCTTT
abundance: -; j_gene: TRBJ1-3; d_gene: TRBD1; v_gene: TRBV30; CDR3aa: CAWSRPQGATGNTIYF; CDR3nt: TGTGCCTGGAGTAGACCCCAGGGGGCTACTGGAAACACCATATATTTT
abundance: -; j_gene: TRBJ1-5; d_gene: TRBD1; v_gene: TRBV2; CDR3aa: CASTGGTVQPQHF; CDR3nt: TGTGCCAGCACGGGTGGGACAGTTCAGCCCCAGCATTTT
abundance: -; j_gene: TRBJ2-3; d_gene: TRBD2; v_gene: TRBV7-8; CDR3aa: CASSLDLAGTDTQYF; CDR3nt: TGTGCCAGCAGCTTAGATTTAGCGGGGACAGATACGCAGTATTTT
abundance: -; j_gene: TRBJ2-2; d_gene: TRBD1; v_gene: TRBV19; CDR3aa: CASTFRRTGDPGELFF; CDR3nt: TGTGCCAGTACCTTCCGCCGGACAGGGGACCCCGGGGAGCTGTTTTTT
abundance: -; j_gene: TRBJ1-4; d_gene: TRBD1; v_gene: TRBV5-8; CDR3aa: CASSLGGGLAKLFF; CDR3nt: TGTGCCAGCAGCTTGGGAGGGGGCTTAGCAAAACTGTTTTTT
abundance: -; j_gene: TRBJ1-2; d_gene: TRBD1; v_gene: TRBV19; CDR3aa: CASNTQGAYYGYTF; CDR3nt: TGTGCCAGTAATACACAGGGGGCGTACTATGGCTACACCTTC
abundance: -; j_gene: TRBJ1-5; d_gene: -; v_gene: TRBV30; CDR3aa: CAWSLGRLAGSNQPQHF; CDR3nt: TGTGCCTGGAGTCTCGGGAGGTTGGCTGGTAGCAATCAGCCCCAGCATTTT
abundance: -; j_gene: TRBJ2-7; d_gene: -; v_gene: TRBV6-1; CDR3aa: CASSETAPYEQYF; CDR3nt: TGTGCCAGCAGTGAAACTGCCCCCTACGAGCAGTACTTC
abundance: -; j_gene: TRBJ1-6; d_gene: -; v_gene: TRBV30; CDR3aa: CAWGRTSYNSPLHF; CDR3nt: TGTGCCTGGGGACGGACATCTTATAATTCACCCCTCCACTTT
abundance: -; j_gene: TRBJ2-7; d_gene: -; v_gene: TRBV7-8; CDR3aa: CASSLGASYEQYF; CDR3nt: TGTGCCAGCAGCTTGGGAGCCTCCTACGAGCAGTACTTC
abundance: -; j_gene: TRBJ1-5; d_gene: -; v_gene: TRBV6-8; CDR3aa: CASSTGHPQPQHF; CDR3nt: TGTGCCAGCAGCACAGGGCACCCTCAGCCCCAGCATTTT
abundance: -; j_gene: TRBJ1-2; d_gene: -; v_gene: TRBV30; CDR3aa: CAWSVLGIDGYTF; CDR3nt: TGTGCCTGGAGTGTACTCGGGATCGATGGCTACACCTTC
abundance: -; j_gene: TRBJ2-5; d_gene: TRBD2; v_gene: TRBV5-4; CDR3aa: CASSLGLAGAETQYF; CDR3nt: TGTGCCAGCAGCTTGGGACTAGCGGGAGCTGAGACCCAGTACTTC
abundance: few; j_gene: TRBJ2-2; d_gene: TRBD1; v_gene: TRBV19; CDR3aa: CASSSRQGPGELFF; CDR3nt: TGTGCCAGTAGTTCGCGACAGGGGCCCGGGGAGCTGTTTTTT
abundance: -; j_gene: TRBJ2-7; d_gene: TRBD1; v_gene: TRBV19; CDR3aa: CASSIDLSYRGLDEQYF; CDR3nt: TGTGCCAGTAGTATAGATCTCTCATACAGGGGGCTGGACGAGCAGTACTTC
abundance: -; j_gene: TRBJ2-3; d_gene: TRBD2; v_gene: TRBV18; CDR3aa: CASSPPLAGASDTQYF; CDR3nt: TGTGCCAGCTCACCACCACTAGCGGGAGCCTCAGATACGCAGTATTTT
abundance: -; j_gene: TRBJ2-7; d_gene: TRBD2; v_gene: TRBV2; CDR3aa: CASRVGLAGGTYEQYF; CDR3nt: TGTGCCAGCAGGGTGGGACTAGCGGGCGGCACCTACGAGCAGTACTTC
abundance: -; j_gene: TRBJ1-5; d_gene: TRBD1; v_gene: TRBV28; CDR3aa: CATETGTGYQPQHF; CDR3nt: TGTGCCACAGAAACCGGGACAGGGTATCAGCCCCAGCATTTT
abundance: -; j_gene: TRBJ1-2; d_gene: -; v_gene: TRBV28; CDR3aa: CASSLFSVYGYTF; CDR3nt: TGTGCCAGCAGTTTGTTCAGCGTCTATGGCTACACCTTC
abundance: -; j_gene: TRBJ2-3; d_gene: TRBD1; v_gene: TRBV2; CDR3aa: CASSEATGSRDTQYF; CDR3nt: TGTGCCAGCAGTGAAGCGACAGGGAGCAGAGATACGCAGTATTTT
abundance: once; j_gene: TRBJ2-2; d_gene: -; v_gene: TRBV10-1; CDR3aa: CASSDRNTGELFF; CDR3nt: TGCGCCAGCAGTGACAGGAACACCGGGGAGCTGTTTTTT
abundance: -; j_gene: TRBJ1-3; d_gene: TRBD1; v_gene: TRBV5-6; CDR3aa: CASSSWTGGSSGNTIYF; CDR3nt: TGTGCCAGCAGCTCCTGGACAGGGGGAAGCTCTGGAAACACCATATATTTT
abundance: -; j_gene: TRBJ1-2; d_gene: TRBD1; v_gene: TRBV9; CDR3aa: CASSVYRGGYTF; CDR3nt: TGTGCCAGCAGCGTCTACAGGGGTGGCTACACCTTC
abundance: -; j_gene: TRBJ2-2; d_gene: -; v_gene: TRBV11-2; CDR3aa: CASGPGAGRSGELFF; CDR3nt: TGTGCCAGTGGACCCGGGGCAGGGAGGTCCGGGGAGCTGTTTTTT
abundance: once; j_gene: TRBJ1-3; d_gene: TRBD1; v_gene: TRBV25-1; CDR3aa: CASSLDGTGNRNTIYF; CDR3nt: TGTGCCAGCTCCCTGGACGGGACAGGGAATAGAAACACCATATATTTT
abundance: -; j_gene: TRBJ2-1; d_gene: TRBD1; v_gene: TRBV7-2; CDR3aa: CASSTPGQINEQFF; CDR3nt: TGTGCCAGCAGCACTCCGGGACAGATCAATGAGCAGTTCTTC
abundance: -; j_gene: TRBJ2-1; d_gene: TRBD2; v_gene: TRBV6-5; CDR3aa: CALNPPGLASNEQFF; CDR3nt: TGTGCCCTTAACCCTCCGGGACTAGCGTCAAATGAGCAGTTCTTC
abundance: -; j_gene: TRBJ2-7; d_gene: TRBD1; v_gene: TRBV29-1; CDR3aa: CSVEDRRRGRGEQYF; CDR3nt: TGCAGCGTTGAAGATCGCCGCAGGGGGCGCGGCGAGCAGTACTTC
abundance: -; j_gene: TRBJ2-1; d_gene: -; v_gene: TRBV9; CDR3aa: CASSVDDTYNEQFF; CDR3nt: TGTGCCAGCAGCGTAGATGACACCTACAATGAGCAGTTCTTC
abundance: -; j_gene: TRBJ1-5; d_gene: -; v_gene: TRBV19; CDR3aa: CASSRVGDQPQHF; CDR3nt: TGTGCCAGTAGTCGGGTAGGGGATCAGCCCCAGCATTTT
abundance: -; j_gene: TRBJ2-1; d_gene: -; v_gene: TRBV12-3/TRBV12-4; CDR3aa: CASSQTINEQFF; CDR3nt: TGTGCCAGCAGCCAGACTATCAATGAGCAGTTCTTC
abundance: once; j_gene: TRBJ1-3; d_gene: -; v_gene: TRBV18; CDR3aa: CASSPRGLSGNTIYF; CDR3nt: TGTGCCAGCTCACCGCGAGGACTCTCTGGAAACACCATATATTTT
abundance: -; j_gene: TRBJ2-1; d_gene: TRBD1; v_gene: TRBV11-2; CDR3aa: CASSLTGESYNEQFF; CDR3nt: TGTGCCAGCAGCTTGACAGGGGAATCCTACAATGAGCAGTTCTTC
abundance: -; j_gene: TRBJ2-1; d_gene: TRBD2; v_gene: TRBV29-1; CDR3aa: CSVGAGGRYNEQFF; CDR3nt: TGCAGCGTTGGGGCGGGAGGCAGGTACAATGAGCAGTTCTTC
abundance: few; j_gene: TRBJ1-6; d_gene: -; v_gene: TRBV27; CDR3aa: CASSLQGLSSYNSPLHF; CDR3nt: TGTGCCAGCAGTTTACAGGGGCTGAGCTCCTATAATTCACCCCTCCACTTT
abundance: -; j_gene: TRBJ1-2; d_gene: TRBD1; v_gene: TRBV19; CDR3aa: CASSQTGIDGYTF; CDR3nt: TGTGCCAGTAGTCAGACAGGGATCGATGGCTACACCTTC
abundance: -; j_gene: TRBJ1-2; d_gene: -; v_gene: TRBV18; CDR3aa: CASSVAPTGGYGYTF; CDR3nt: TGTGCCAGCTCTGTCGCACCGACAGGAGGATATGGCTACACCTTC
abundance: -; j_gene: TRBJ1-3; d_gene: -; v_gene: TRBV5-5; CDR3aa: CASSLLPGLQTSGNTIYF; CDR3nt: TGTGCCAGCAGCTTGCTCCCGGGACTTCAGACCTCTGGAAACACCATATATTTT